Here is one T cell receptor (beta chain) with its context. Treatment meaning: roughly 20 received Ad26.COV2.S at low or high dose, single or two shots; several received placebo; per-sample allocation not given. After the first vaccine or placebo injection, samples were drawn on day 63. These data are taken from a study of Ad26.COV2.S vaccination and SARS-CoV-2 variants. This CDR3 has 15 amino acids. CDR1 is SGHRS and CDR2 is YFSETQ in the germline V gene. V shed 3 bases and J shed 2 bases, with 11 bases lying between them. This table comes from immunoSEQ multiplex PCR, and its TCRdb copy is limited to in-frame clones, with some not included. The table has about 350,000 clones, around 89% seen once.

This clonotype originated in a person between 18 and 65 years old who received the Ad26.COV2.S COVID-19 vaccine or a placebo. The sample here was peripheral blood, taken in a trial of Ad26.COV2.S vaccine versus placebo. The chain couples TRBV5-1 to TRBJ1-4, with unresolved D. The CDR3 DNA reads TGCGCCAGCAGCTCCAGTCCCCTGACTAATGAAAAACTGTTTTTT. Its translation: CASSSSPLTNEKLFF.